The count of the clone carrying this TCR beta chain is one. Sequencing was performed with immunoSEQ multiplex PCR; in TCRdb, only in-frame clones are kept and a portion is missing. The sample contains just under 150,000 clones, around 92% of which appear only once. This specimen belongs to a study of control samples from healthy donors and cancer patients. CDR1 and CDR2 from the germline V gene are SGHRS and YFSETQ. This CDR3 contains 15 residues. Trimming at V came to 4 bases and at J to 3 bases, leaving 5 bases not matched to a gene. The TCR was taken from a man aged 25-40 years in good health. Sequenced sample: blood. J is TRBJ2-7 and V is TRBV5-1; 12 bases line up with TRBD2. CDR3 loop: CASSRTSGADYEQYF. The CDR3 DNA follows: TGCGCCAGCAGCCGGACTAGCGGGGCGGACTACGAGCAGTACTTC.